Ten or more counts support the clone carrying this T cell receptor beta chain. The CDR3 runs to 15 residues. The V gene's germline CDR1 is MNHEY and CDR2 SMNVEV (reference sequence). J lost 2 bases, V lost 2 bases, and 2 bases had no gene match. The data originate from a study of spatial heterogeneity in lung cancer. Time point indicated: sample taken at primary tumor resection. Unsorted tumor, nontumor lung tissue or cryopreserved PBMC supplied the whole RNA. TCRdb recomputed calls from the 5' RACE reads with MiXCR, one row per CDR3 protein. Here the sample spans fewer than 9,500 distinct CDR3 sequences, around 9.7% being singletons.

The receptor was derived from a male donor with early-stage non-small cell lung cancer. The material was normal lung tissue next to the tumor, obtained at surgery. V and J are TRBV27 and TRBJ2-3; 9 nucleotides match TRBD2. CDR3 nucleotide sequence: TGTGCCAGCAGTTTAAGCGGGGGGATCACAGATACGCAGTATTTT. Translating gives CASSLSGGITDTQYF.